Sequencing of this T cell receptor (beta chain) was carried out in a study of CD8 T cells in ankylosing spondylitis. Study-wide results and limits: A CD8+ phenotype characterized the disease-linked clones, which were relatively rare in peripheral blood. Typical of ankylosing spondylitis blood, it appeared, was a TCR beta motif of 7 or 8 highly homologous variants. Reactive arthritis synovial fluid and blood were previously reported to contain some motif variants.

TCRdb recomputed calls from the 5' RACE reads with MiXCR, one row per CDR3 protein. The data contain 200,000 to 300,000 distinct CDR3 sequences, roughly a third of them singletons. The junction had 7 bases not matched to a gene; V was cut back by 5 bases and J by 7 bases. The germline V gene encodes CDR1 MNHNS and CDR2 SASEGT. The CDR3 sequence is 13 residues long. This clonotype was counted only a few times. Its cognate antigen is unknown. The chain recombines TRBV6-1 with TRBJ1-2; 7 nucleotides line up with TRBD1. Sequenced input: blood, either unsorted or a sorted T cell fraction (not recorded which). The sequence was collected from a male donor with ankylosing spondylitis or in good health (not recorded which). CDR3 in DNA: TGTGCCAGCAGTATCGCAGGGGGTCTTGGCTACACCTTC. It yields the protein CASSIAGGLGYTF.